The 11 T cell receptor beta chains in this list originate from one sample, sequenced in a study of tissue T cells after allogeneic stem cell transplantation. Using immunoSEQ multiplex PCR, the repertoire was profiled, and TCRdb retains in-frame clones only, with some absent. The data show more than 45,000 clones, approximately 73% seen once. The sequencing sample was made of sorted cells pooled from one or two spleens. These TCRs come from a pool of C57BL/6 mice in good health.

A remark on this clone: These gene names are mouse names. The read ends 1 residue before the CDR3 terminus; that terminus is restored from the germline J gene. This chain connects TRBV26 to TRBJ1-1; 10 bases fit TRBD1. V was pared by 6 bases and J by 8 bases, with 6 bases of the junction left unmatched. The CDR3 is made up of 13 amino acids. Germline V gene data show CDR1 as KGHPV and CDR2 as FQNQEV (reference sequence). The CDR3 bases that were read are TGTGCCAGCAGACCGGGACAGGGGAGGGAAGTCTTC. Encoded protein: CASRPGQGREVF. In full, the CDR3 reads CASRPGQGREVFF.

On this clone: Mouse germline and gene names are used. With the read ending 1 residue before the CDR3 end, the germline J gene is used to fill in that end. This rearrangement joins TRBV31 to TRBJ2-4; D is perhaps TRBD1 (5 bases). The CDR3 is 15 amino acids. Trimming took off 3 bases at V and 0 bases at J, with 13 bases between the two ends. Germline CDR1 is GKSSPN and CDR2 is SITVG. CDR3 sequence reads: CAWSLQGHSQNTLYF. The DNA read from the CDR3 is TGTGCCTGGAGCCTCCAAGGACATAGTCAAAACACCTTGTAC.

Details on this clone: Mouse gene names apply. The read gets to within 1 residue of the CDR3 end, and the germline J gene fills in the rest. The chain combines TRBV13-3 with TRBJ2-7, with 9 bases lining up with TRBD2. The junction had 3 bases not matched to a gene; V was cut back by 2 bases and J by 0 bases. Per the germline V gene, CDR1 is NNHDY and CDR2 is SYVADS. This CDR3 is built from 15 residues. CDR3 loop: CASSDWGGISYEQYF. Partial CDR3 DNA: TGTGCCAGCAGTGACTGGGGGGGTATCTCCTATGAACAGTAC.

In the case of this clone: Gene names denote mouse genes. The read ends 1 residue early relative to the CDR3; the germline J gene fills the gap. The chain is built from TRBV15 and TRBJ1-1; unclear D gene. Per germline, CDR1 SGHND and CDR2 FRSKSL. This CDR3 has 14 residues. V was cut by 1 base and J by 0 bases, with 6 bases left in between. CDR3 bases read: TGTGCCAGCAGTTTAGACAATGCAAACACAGAAGTCTTC. This codes for CASSLDNANTEVF. From start to end, the CDR3 is CASSLDNANTEVFF.

On this clone itself: The genes are named according to mouse. The read gets to within 1 residue of the CDR3 end, and the germline J gene fills in the rest. This chain uses TRBV15 with TRBJ2-3, with 8 bases matching TRBD1. Losses at the gene ends were 8 bases for V and 4 bases for J; bases not matched to a gene: 2. The CDR3 length is 12 residues. Germline CDR1 is SGHND and CDR2 is FRSKSL. The sequenced part of the CDR3 DNA is TGTGCCAGCTCCAGGGGGCCAGAAACGCTGTAT. This gives the protein CASSRGPETLY. The full CDR3 protein reads CASSRGPETLYF. Filled out from reference TRBV15 and TRBJ2-3, the complete variable domain reads DAGVTQTPRHEVAEKGQTIILKCEPVSGHNDLFWYRQTKIQGLELLSYFRSKSLMEDGGAFKDRFKAEMLNSSFSTLKIQPTEPKDSAVYLCASSRGPETLYFGSGTRLTVL.

This clone was counted only a few times. Gene names follow the mouse nomenclature. The CDR3 goes on 1 residue after the read ends, and that part is filled in from the germline J gene. The V and J genes are TRBV31 and TRBJ2-7; TRBD2 agrees at 12 bases. This CDR3 region has 13 residues. From germline, CDR1 is GKSSPN and CDR2 SITVG. The junction had 1 base not matched to a gene; V was cut back by 1 base and J by 6 bases. CDR3 DNA, as far as it was read: TGTGCCTGGAGTCGGGACTGGGGGGTTGAACAGTAC. Its translation is CAWSRDWGVEQY. The CDR3 in its entirety is CAWSRDWGVEQYF. Full variable domain (remainder filled in from reference TRBV31 and TRBJ2-7): AQTIHQWPVAEIKAVGSPLSLGCTIKGKSSPNLYWYWQATGGTLQQLFYSITVGQVESVVQLNLSASRPKDDQFILSTEKLLLSHSGFYLCAWSRDWGVEQYFGPGTRLTVL.

A word on this clone: Gene names are mouse gene names. With the read ending 1 residue before the CDR3 end, the germline J gene is used to fill in that end. The chain uses TRBV2 and TRBJ1-4; 8 bases are shared with TRBD1. The CDR3 extends over 15 amino acids. Trimming cost V 2 bases and J 7 bases; bases outside gene matches: 6. CDR1 and CDR2 (germline): LGHNA, YSYQKL. CDR3 bases read: TGTGCCAGCAGCCAACAGGGGGCGGGGAGCGAAAGATTATTT. It encodes CASSQQGAGSERLF. The whole CDR3 protein reads CASSQQGAGSERLFF.

Regarding this clone: The germline and genes are mouse ones. The read terminates 1 residue ahead of where the CDR3 ends, so the germline J gene completes it. This chain joins TRBV12-2 and TRBJ2-1, with D unclear. The ends were cut back, 0 bases at V and 1 base at J, with 6 bases in the middle. The CDR3 has 14 amino acids. Germline CDR1 reads SGHLS; CDR2 reads HYDKME. The CDR3 spells CASSLSPNYAEQFF. CDR3 bases read: TGTGCCAGCTCTCTCAGCCCCAACTATGCTGAGCAGTTC.

On this clone itself: The gene names given are mouse names. Read data end 1 residue before the CDR3 end; the end is taken from the germline J gene. V gene TRBV31 combines with J gene TRBJ2-7; TRBD1 agrees at 8 bases. This CDR3 spans 13 amino acids. Trimming cost V 1 base and J 6 bases; bases outside gene matches: 5. Germline CDR1 reads GKSSPN; CDR2 reads SITVG. Partial CDR3 DNA: TGTGCCTGGAGTCGGGCAGGGGGCGTTGAACAGTAC. It encodes CAWSRAGGVEQY. The complete CDR3 sequence is CAWSRAGGVEQYF.

With respect to this clone: Genes here carry mouse names. The CDR3 reads CASSLEENTEVFF. Incomplete CDR3 DNA: TGTGCCAGCAGCTTAGAGGAAAACACAGAAGTCTTC. The J gene is TRBJ1-1, the V gene TRBV3; no clear D. The CDR3 is cut off 1 residue early in the read; its end comes from the germline J gene. Between the trimmed V and J ends, which lost 1 base and 1 base, there was a span of 4 bases. CDR3 length equals 13 residues. Germline CDR1 is SNHLY and CDR2 is FYNGKV (reference sequence).

Details on this clone: The germline and genes are mouse ones. The read ends 1 residue shy of where the CDR3 ends; the end is completed using the germline J gene. The chain has TRBV5 and TRBJ1-4; 12 bases are a match to TRBD1. J gave up 5 bases and V 0 bases, and 4 bases lay outside the gene matches. The CDR3 totals 17 residues. The germline CDR1 and CDR2 sequences are LGHNA and YNLKQL (reference sequence). The CDR3 bases that were read are TGTGCCAGCAGCCAAGAAGGGACAGGGGGCTTGAACGAAAGATTATTT. This translates into CASSQEGTGGLNERLF. The whole CDR3 reads CASSQEGTGGLNERLFF.